These 27 T cell receptor beta chains originate from one sample sequenced in a study of blood T cells in healthy people across ages (dated by TCRdb to between 2014 and 2017). To prepare the library, 5' RACE was applied. The run used an Illumina HiSeq 2500. A second roughly 6 to 11 cycle PCR used a sample-barcoded 5' primer and a J-beta primer mix. TCRdb handled the public reads itself, with Q25 trimming in fastp and clone calling in MiXCR, and kept productive beta chains. Identical CDR3 protein sequences are pooled into one entry, listed with their most common genes and DNA. Here the sample has about a million distinct CDR3 sequences; roughly 51% occur a single time. Together, the top ten hold around a fifth of the sample. Sequencing was done on a sample of blood. The receptors derive from an older woman in good health.

The chain carries TRBV20-1 and TRBJ1-5, with TRBD1 matching over 10 bases. Germline assignment: CDR1 DFQATT and CDR2 SNEGSKA (reference sequence). The trim removed 6 bases at V and 3 bases at J, leaving 20 bases unmatched. This CDR3 is built from 19 residues. CDR3 in DNA: TGCAGTGCCCTCTTCTTTCTCCCGGGACAGGGGTTCGACAATCAGCCCCAGCATTTT. This translates into CSALFFLPGQGFDNQPQHF.

This clonotype was seen a handful of times. The chain combines TRBV20-1 with TRBJ2-7; tentatively, D is TRBD1 or TRBD2 (5 bases each). Germline CDR1 reads DFQATT; CDR2 reads SNEGSKA (reference sequence). The V end was cut by 0 bases, the J end by 3 bases, with 12 bases between. This CDR3 comprises 14 residues. CDR3 sequence reads: CSARDEAGSYEQYF. The CDR3 bases are TGCAGTGCTAGAGATGAGGCAGGGAGCTACGAGCAGTACTTC.

This rearrangement joins TRBV7-2 to TRBJ2-7; TRBD2 agrees at 10 bases. The CDR3 runs to 17 residues. Per germline, CDR1 SGHTA and CDR2 FQGNSA. The ends lost 1 base at V and 7 bases at J; junction bases unmatched: 13. In DNA form, the CDR3 reads TGTGCCAGCAGCTTAGAGCCTCAGCGGGAGGGCCTCAGTGAGCAGTACTTC. It is translated as CASSLEPQREGLSEQYF.

Worth noting for this clonotype: The germline gene is not matched at one end of the junction; a read error may be the cause. V gene TRBV6-6 combines with J gene TRBJ2-1; TRBD2 matches at 13 bases. CDR1 is MNHNY and CDR2 is SVGAGI in the germline V gene (reference sequence). This CDR3 has 17 amino acids. The CDR3 region is CASSSGTSGVAYSEQFF. The DNA for the CDR3 is TGTGCCAGCAGTTCAGGGACTAGCGGGGTAGCCTACAGTGAGCAGTTCTTC.

This clonotype has only a few counts. The chain uses TRBV12-3 or TRBV12-4 and TRBJ2-1; 8 nucleotides line up with TRBD1. V lost 5 bases and J lost 4; bases outside the gene matches: 4. CDR3 length equals 14 residues. The CDR3 reads CASSRQGTYNEQFF. DNA for the CDR3: TGTGCCAGCAGTAGACAGGGGACTTACAATGAGCAGTTCTTC.

This chain joins TRBV4-3 and TRBJ2-7; 8 bases align to TRBD2. V shed 4 bases and J 4 bases; nucleotides not matched to a gene: 12. Germline V gene sequence: CDR1 LGHNA, CDR2 YSLEER. The CDR3 length is 16 residues. In nucleotides, the CDR3 is TGCGCCAGCAGCCCGGGAGGGGGGGATCCCTCTTACGAGCAGTACTTC. Its protein product is CASSPGGGDPSYEQYF.

The sample holds a few counts of this clonotype. The chain combines TRBV7-2 with TRBJ2-3, with a possible D match to TRBD1 (6 bases). Germline V CDR1 and CDR2: SGHTA, FQGNSA. The length of the CDR3 is 16 residues. Trimming took 5 bases from V and 0 from J, leaving 15 bases between them. CDR3 sequence: CASSVLGAPSTDTQYF. CDR3 nucleotides: TGTGCCAGCAGCGTGTTGGGGGCACCGAGCACAGATACGCAGTATTTT.

This clonotype has at least ten counts. The J gene is TRBJ2-1, the V gene TRBV20-1, with a possible D match to TRBD1 (6 bases). CDR3 length: 15 residues. Trimming took off 3 bases at V and 0 bases at J, with 12 bases between the two ends. CDR1 is DFQATT and CDR2 is SNEGSKA in the germline V gene (reference sequence). CDR3 sequence (DNA): TGCAGTGCTAGTTGGGGGCAGACCTCCTACAATGAGCAGTTCTTC. Protein product: CSASWGQTSYNEQFF.

The chain combines TRBV7-9 with TRBJ2-5, with D uncertain. TRBJ2-7 explains the end of the DNA better; the J call may be wrong. CDR1 is SEHNR and CDR2 is FQNEAQ in the germline V gene (reference sequence). There are 13 residues in the CDR3. The CDR3, as DNA: TGTGCCAGCAGTCCGGACCATTACCACGAGCAGTACTTC. It specifies CASSPDHYHEQYF.

The V call is TRBV5-6, the J call TRBJ2-3; 11 bases fit TRBD2. Germline CDR1 and CDR2: SGHDT and YYEEEE. CDR3 length: 17 residues. V gave up 4 bases and J gave up 2 bases; unmatched junction bases: 9. The CDR3 sequence is CASSPGLAVIPTDTQYF. The DNA for the CDR3 is TGTGCCAGCAGCCCGGGACTAGCGGTTATACCCACAGATACGCAGTATTTT.

The chain carries TRBV20-1 and TRBJ2-1; TRBD2 matches 11 bases. From germline, CDR1 is DFQATT and CDR2 SNEGSKA (reference sequence). This CDR3 region has 19 residues. Trimming cost V 0 bases and J 6 bases; bases outside gene matches: 16. Here the CDR3 reads CSARDGTSGSPRTFNEQFF. The CDR3 DNA reads as TGCAGTGCTAGAGACGGGACTAGCGGAAGCCCCCGGACTTTCAATGAGCAGTTCTTC.

The chain carries TRBV24-1 and TRBJ2-3; 9 bases line up with TRBD2. Germline CDR1 reads KGHDR; CDR2 reads SFDVKD. With V trimmed by 7 bases and J by 6 bases, 10 bases remained unmatched. The length of the CDR3 is 15 residues. CDR3 DNA: TGTGCCACCAGCGCGGGTAGCGGGAGTGTGGATACGCAGTATTTT. The encoded protein is CATSAGSGSVDTQYF.

The V call is TRBV29-1, the J call TRBJ2-1; 10 bases match TRBD2. V was clipped by 0 bases and J by 0 bases; unmatched bases: 5. In germline, CDR1 is SQVTM, CDR2 ANQGSEA. There are 17 residues in the CDR3. CDR3 region: CSVEETSGSSSYNEQFF. CDR3 bases: TGCAGCGTTGAAGAGACTAGCGGGTCGAGCTCCTACAATGAGCAGTTCTTC.

This clonotype showed up just once. A junction end diverges from the germline sequence, so it may reflect a read error. This chain links TRBV3-1 with TRBJ2-5; D assignment may be TRBD1 or TRBD2 (5 bases each). Germline-derived CDR1 and CDR2 are LGHDT and YNNKEL (reference sequence). CDR3 length: 15 residues. CDR3 amino acids: CAGSLYGTHQETQYF. The CDR3 nucleotides read TGTGCCGGCAGCCTCTACGGGACCCACCAAGAGACCCAGTACTTC.

The rearrangement uses TRBV6-1 and TRBJ1-2; D is unclear. The CDR3 has 13 residues. Trimming cost V 0 bases and J 3 bases, with 5 bases left between them. Per the germline V gene, CDR1 is MNHNS and CDR2 is SASEGT. CDR3 protein: CASSEAWDYGYTF. The CDR3 DNA reads TGTGCCAGCAGTGAAGCTTGGGACTATGGCTACACCTTC.

This clonotype was seen a handful of times. CDR3 loop: CASRSGYNEQFF. CDR3 nucleotides: TGTGCCAGCAGAAGCGGGTACAATGAGCAGTTCTTC. The chain links TRBV7-2 to TRBJ2-1, with D tentatively TRBD2 (6 bases). The CDR3 runs to 12 residues. CDR1 and CDR2 from the germline V gene are SGHTA and FQGNSA. V shed 6 bases and J shed 4 bases, with 7 bases lying between them. The complete variable domain, with remaining parts taken from reference TRBV7-2 and TRBJ2-1, reads GAGVSQSPSNKVTEKGKDVELRCDPISGHTALYWYRQSLGQGLEFLIYFQGNSAPDKSGLPSDRFSAERTGGSVSTLTIQRTQQEDSAVYLCASRSGYNEQFFGPGTRLTVL.

Written as DNA, the CDR3 is TGCAGTGCTAGAGATCTTAGCGCCTCCTACGAGCAGTACTTC. Amino acid sequence: CSARDLSASYEQYF. The gene calls are TRBV20-1 and TRBJ2-7; D perhaps matches TRBD2 (5 bases). CDR3 length equals 14 residues. The V gene's germline CDR1 is DFQATT and CDR2 SNEGSKA (reference sequence). V lost 0 bases and J 0 bases, leaving 9 bases between the germline ends.

The chain has TRBV18 and TRBJ2-1; D ambiguous. The germline V gene has CDR1 KGHSH and CDR2 LQKENI. Trimming stripped 2 bases from V and 11 bases from J, with 13 bases between. The CDR3 runs to 13 residues. DNA for the CDR3: TGTGCCAGCTCACCAGTTCCGCTAGGGAAGCAGTTCTTC. It yields the protein CASSPVPLGKQFF.

The rearrangement uses TRBV4-2 and TRBJ2-7, with a possible D match to TRBD2 (6 bases). V lost 0 bases to trimming and J lost 2 bases, with 11 bases between them. In germline, CDR1 is LGHNA, CDR2 YNFKEQ. The CDR3 runs to 15 residues. Here the CDR3 DNA reads TGTGCCAGCAGCCAAGAGCCGCGGACTACCTACGAGCAGTACTTC. It specifies CASSQEPRTTYEQYF.

The table lists this clonotype with a count of one. The gene calls are TRBV12-3 or TRBV12-4 and TRBJ2-1; a possible D gene is TRBD1 (6 bases). This CDR3 region has 16 residues. The V end was cut by 3 bases, the J end by 0 bases, with 12 bases between. The CDR3 loop is CASSFRDRSSYNEQFF. The CDR3, as DNA: TGTGCCAGCAGTTTTCGAGACAGGAGCTCCTACAATGAGCAGTTCTTC.

Comment on this clonotype: One end of the junction fails to match germline, which may point to a read error. The rearrangement joins TRBV11-1 to TRBJ2-5, with D unclear. The end of the DNA is better explained by TRBJ2-7, so the J call may be wrong. The CDR3 length is 14 residues. Per the germline V gene, CDR1 is SGHAT and CDR2 is FQDESV (reference sequence). Written as DNA, the CDR3 is TGTGCCAGCAGCTTGGCCCGAATGTCCTCCGAGCAGTACTTC. Its translation is CASSLARMSSEQYF.

The chain has TRBV6-1 and TRBJ2-4; D not resolved. Germline CDR1 and CDR2: MNHNS and SASEGT. V was cut by 6 bases and J by 6 bases, with 6 bases left in between. This CDR3 is 11 amino acids long. The CDR3 sequence is CASRTRNIQYF. In nucleotides, the CDR3 is TGTGCCAGCAGGACCAGAAACATTCAGTACTTC.

The rearrangement links TRBV7-2 to TRBJ2-3; D not resolved. Germline CDR1 reads SGHTA; CDR2 reads FQGNSA. This CDR3 is 14 amino acids long. V lost 5 bases, J lost 2 bases, and 11 bases lay in between. Here the CDR3 DNA reads TGTGCCAGCAGCCCCAGACAAGACACAGATACGCAGTATTTT. This codes for CASSPRQDTDTQYF.

This clonotype was observed a handful of times. This sequence joins TRBV7-2 and TRBJ2-3; TRBD2 agrees at 9 bases. The trim removed 5 bases at V and 3 bases at J, leaving 9 bases unmatched. Germline CDR1 and CDR2: SGHTA and FQGNSA. There are 16 residues in the CDR3. The CDR3 coding sequence is TGTGCCAGCAGCCCGTACGTAGGACTAGCGACAGATACGCAGTATTTT. Translating it yields CASSPYVGLATDTQYF.

The chain combines TRBV29-1 with TRBJ2-4; possibly TRBD2 for D (6 bases). Germline V lookup: CDR1 SQVTM, CDR2 ANQGSEA. V was trimmed by 4 bases and J by 13 bases, leaving 26 bases between them. The CDR3 sequence is 15 residues long. The CDR3 sequence is CSVVRPESGEHEQYF. The CDR3 coding sequence is TGCAGCGTTGTGCGACCAGAATCGGGAGAGCATGAGCAGTACTTC. The whole variable domain, remainder taken from reference TRBV29-1 and TRBJ2-4, is SAVISQKPSRDICQRGTSLTIQCQVDSQVTMMFWYRQQPGQSLTLIATANQGSEATYESGFVIDKFPISRPNLTFSTLTVSNMSPEDSSIYLCSVVRPESGEHEQYFGAGTRLSVL.

The V and J genes are TRBV7-9 and TRBJ2-5; D is undetermined. V lost 5 bases, J lost 5 bases, and 12 bases lay in between. This CDR3 region has 13 residues. Germline assignment: CDR1 SEHNR and CDR2 FQNEAQ (reference sequence). The CDR3 protein is CASSGRAEETQYF. The CDR3 DNA sequence: TGTGCCAGCAGCGGCCGGGCCGAGGAGACCCAGTACTTC.

This rearrangement joins TRBV4-1 to TRBJ2-1; 7 bases map to TRBD2. Germline CDR1 is MGHRA and CDR2 is YSYEKL. This CDR3 region has 14 residues. V gave up 11 bases and J gave up 0 bases; unmatched junction bases: 7. In nucleotides, the CDR3 is TGCGCCTCCGGAGGCGGGAGCTCCTACAATGAGCAGTTCTTC. Translation gives CASGGGSSYNEQFF.